The sequence of this T cell receptor beta chain was determined in a study of beta chain features in type 1 diabetes. Findings and limits, study-wide: VDJ junctions in type 1 diabetes patients carried more deletions and fewer insertions.

The isolated RNA, all of it, was reverse transcribed, so expressed TCRB transcripts were what got sequenced. Assay used: immunoSEQ multiplex PCR; TCRdb lists only in-frame clones, some missing. This sample has approximately 170,000 clones, with roughly 9% found just once. This clone was seen a handful of times. Its antigen is unidentified. This CDR3 is 14 amino acids long. CDR1 SQVTM and CDR2 ANQGSEA come from the germline V gene. V was pared by 7 bases and J by 4 bases, with 10 bases of the junction left unmatched. Sequences were obtained from central memory CD4+ T cells from blood. The TCR sequence derives from a woman younger than 35 in good health. This chain uses TRBV29-1 with TRBJ2-7, with 10 bases lining up with TRBD1. Here the CDR3 reads CSASLGQGPYEQYF. The CDR3 DNA reads as TGCAGCGCCTCGCTGGGACAGGGGCCTTACGAGCAGTACTTC.